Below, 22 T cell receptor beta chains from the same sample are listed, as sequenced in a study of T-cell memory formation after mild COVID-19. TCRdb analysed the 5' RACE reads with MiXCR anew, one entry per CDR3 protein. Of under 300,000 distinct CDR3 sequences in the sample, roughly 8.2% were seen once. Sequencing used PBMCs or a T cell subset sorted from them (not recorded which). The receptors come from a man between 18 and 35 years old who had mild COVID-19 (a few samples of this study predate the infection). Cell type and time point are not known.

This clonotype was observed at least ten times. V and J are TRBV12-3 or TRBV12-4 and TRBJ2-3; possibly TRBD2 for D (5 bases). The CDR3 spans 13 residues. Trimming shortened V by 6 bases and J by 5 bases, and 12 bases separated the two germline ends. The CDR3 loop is CASSRVGGDTQYF. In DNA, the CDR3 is TGTGCCAGCAGCCGGGTCGGAGGAGATACGCAGTATTTT.

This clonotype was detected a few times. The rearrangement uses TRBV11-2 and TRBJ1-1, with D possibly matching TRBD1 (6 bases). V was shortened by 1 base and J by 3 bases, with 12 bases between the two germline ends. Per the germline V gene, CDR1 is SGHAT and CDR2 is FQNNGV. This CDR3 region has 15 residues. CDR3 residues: CASSLVAGAYTEAFF. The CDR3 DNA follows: TGTGCCAGCAGCTTAGTGGCGGGGGCGTACACTGAAGCTTTCTTT.

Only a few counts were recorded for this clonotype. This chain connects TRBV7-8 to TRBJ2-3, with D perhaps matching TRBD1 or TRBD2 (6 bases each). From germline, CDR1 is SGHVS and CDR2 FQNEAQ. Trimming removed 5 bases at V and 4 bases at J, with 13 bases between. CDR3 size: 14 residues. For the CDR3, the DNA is TGTGCCAGCAGCCAAAACGGGGGCCCAGATACGCAGTATTTT. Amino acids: CASSQNGGPDTQYF.

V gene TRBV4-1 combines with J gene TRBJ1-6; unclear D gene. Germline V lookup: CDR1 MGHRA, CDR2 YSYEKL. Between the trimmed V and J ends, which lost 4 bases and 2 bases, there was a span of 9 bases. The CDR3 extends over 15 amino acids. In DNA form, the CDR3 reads TGCGCCAGCAGCCTCCGAGGCGCCTATAATTCACCCCTCCACTTT. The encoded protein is CASSLRGAYNSPLHF.

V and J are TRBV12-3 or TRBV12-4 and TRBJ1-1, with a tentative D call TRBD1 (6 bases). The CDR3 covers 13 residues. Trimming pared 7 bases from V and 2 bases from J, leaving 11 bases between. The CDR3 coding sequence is TGTGCCAGCAATTGGGGGCGTAACACTGAAGCTTTCTTT. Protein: CASNWGRNTEAFF.

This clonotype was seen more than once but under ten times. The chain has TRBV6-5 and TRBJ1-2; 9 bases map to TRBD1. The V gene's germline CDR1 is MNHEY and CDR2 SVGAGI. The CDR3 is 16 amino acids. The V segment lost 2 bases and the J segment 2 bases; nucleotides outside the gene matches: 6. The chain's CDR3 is CASSYTTGGLNYGYTF. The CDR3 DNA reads TGTGCCAGCAGTTACACTACAGGGGGCCTCAACTATGGCTACACCTTC.

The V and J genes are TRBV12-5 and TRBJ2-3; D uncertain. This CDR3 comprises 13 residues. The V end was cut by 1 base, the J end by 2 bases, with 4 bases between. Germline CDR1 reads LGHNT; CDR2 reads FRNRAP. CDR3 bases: TGTGCTAGTGGTTTGGGGATCACAGATACGCAGTATTTT. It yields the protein CASGLGITDTQYF. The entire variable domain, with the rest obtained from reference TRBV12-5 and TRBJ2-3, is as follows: DARVTQTPRHKVTEMGQEVTMRCQPILGHNTVFWYRQTMMQGLELLAYFRNRAPLDDSGMPKDRFSAEMPDATLATLKIQPSEPRDSAVYFCASGLGITDTQYFGPGTRLTVL.

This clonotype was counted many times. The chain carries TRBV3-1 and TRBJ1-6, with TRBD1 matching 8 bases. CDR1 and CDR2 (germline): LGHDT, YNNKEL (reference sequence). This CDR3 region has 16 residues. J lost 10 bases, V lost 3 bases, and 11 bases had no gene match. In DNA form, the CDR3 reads TGTGCCAGCAGCCACACCTGGGACAGGAGAGGGTCACCCCTCCACTTT. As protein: CASSHTWDRRGSPLHF. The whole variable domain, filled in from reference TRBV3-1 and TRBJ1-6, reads DTAVSQTPKYLVTQMGNDKSIKCEQNLGHDTMYWYKQDSKKFLKIMFSYNNKELIINETVPNRFSPKSPDKAHLNLHINSLELGDSAVYFCASSHTWDRRGSPLHFGNGTRLTVT.

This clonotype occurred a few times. The CDR3 DNA reads as TGTGCCAGCAGCTTAACAGGGGGATCGGAGGGCTACACCTTC. Its protein is CASSLTGGSEGYTF. The chain employs TRBV7-3 and TRBJ1-2; maybe TRBD1 (6 bases). The V gene lost 0 bases and the J gene lost 8 bases, with 13 bases spanning the gap. Germline V gene sequence: CDR1 SGHTA, CDR2 FQGTGA. The CDR3 spans 14 residues.

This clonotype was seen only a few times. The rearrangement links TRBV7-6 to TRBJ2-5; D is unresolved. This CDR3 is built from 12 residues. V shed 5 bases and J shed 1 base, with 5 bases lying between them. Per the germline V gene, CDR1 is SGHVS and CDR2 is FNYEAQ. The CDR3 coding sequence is TGTGCCAGCAGCATACCCCAAGAGACCCAGTACTTC. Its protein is CASSIPQETQYF.

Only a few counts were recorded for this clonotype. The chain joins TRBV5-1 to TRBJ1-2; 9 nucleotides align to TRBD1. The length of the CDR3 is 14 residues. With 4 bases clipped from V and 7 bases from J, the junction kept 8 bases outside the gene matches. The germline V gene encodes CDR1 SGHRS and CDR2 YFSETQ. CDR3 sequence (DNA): TGCGCCAGCAGCAGCGGACAGGGGACAACTGGCTACACCTTC. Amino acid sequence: CASSSGQGTTGYTF.

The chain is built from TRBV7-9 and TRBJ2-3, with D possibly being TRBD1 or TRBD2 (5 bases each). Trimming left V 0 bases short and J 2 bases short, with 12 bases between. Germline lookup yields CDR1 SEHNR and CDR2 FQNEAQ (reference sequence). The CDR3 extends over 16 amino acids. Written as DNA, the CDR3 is TGTGCCAGCAGCTTAGCGCAGGGCGGGCACACAGATACGCAGTATTTT. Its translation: CASSLAQGGHTDTQYF.

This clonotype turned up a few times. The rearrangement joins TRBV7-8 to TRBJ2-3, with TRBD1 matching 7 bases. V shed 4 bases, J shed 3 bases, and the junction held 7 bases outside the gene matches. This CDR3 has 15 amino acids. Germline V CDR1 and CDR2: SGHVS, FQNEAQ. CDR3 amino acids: CASSSYRGATDTQYF. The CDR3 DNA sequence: TGTGCCAGCAGCTCGTACAGGGGTGCGACAGATACGCAGTATTTT.

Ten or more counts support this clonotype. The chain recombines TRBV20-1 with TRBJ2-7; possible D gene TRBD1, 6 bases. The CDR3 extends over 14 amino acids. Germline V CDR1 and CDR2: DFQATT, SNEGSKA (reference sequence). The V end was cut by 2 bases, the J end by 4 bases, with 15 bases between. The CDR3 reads CSARSQGSQYEQYV. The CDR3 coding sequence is TGCAGTGCTAGATCTCAGGGGAGTCAGTACGAGCAGTACGTC.

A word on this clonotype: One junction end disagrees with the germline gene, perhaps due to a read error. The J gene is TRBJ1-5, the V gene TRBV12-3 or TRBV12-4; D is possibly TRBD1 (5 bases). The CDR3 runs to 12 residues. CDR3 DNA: TGTGCCGGCAGGGAAGTGGGCCAGCCCCAGCATTTT. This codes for CAGREVGQPQHF.

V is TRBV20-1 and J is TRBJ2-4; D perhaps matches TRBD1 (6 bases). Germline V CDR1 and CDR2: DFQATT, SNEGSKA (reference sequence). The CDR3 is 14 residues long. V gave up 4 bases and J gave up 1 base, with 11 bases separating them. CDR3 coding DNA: TGCAGTGCTACAGGGGTTAGGGCCAAAAACATTCAGTACTTC. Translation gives CSATGVRAKNIQYF.

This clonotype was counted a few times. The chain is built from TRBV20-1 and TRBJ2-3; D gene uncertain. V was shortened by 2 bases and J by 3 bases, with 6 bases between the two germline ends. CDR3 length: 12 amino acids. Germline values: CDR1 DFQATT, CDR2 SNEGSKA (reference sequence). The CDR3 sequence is CSARQATDTQYF. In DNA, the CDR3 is TGCAGTGCTAGACAGGCAACAGATACGCAGTATTTT.

CDR3: CASSSVGGVRSYEQYF. Here the CDR3 DNA reads TGTGCCAGCAGCTCTGTGGGAGGCGTACGATCCTACGAGCAGTACTTC. The chain is built from TRBV7-9 and TRBJ2-7; a possible D gene is TRBD2 (6 bases). The CDR3 length is 16 residues. In germline, CDR1 is SEHNR, CDR2 FQNEAQ (reference sequence). Trimming removed 4 bases from V and 1 base from J, with 17 bases in between.

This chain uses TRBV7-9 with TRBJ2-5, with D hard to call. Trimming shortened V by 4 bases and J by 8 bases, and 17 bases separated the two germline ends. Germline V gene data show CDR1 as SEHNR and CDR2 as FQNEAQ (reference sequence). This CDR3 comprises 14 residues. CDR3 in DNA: TGTGCCAGCAGCTCGCTCCTTCGCTCGGAAACCCAGTACTTC. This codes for CASSSLLRSETQYF.

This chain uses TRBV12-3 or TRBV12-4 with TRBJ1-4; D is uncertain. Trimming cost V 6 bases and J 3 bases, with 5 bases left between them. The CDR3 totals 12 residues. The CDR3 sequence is CASRSANEKLFF. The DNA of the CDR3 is TGTGCCAGCAGAAGTGCTAATGAAAAACTGTTTTTT.

The CDR3 DNA reads TGTGCCAGCAGCTTTTCACAGGGACGAAAAGCTTTCTTT. Its translation is CASSFSQGRKAFF. This sequence joins TRBV5-6 and TRBJ1-1; D possibly corresponds to TRBD1 (6 bases). Germline CDR1 and CDR2: SGHDT and YYEEEE. The CDR3 runs 13 residues. The V and J ends lost 2 bases and 9 bases respectively, with 14 bases between them.

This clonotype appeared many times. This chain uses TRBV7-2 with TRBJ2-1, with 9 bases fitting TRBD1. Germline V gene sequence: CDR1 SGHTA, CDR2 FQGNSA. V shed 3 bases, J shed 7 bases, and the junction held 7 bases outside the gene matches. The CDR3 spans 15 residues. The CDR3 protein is CASSFSGTGKNEQFF. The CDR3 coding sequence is TGTGCCAGCAGCTTTAGTGGGACAGGGAAAAATGAGCAGTTCTTC.